This TCR beta chain is from a study of T cells in Graves' hyperthyroidism and ophthalmopathy. This clonotype has at least ten counts. The TCR beta CDR3 regions underwent amplification using RNA transcripts as the source. A first-round RT-PCR of the TCR CDR3 used the HTBI primer set. MiXCR was run by TCRdb on the multiplex PCR reads, yielding one entry per CDR3 protein. This table has about 350,000 distinct CDR3 sequences, less than 20% appearing once. V gave up 4 bases and J gave up 3 bases, with 10 bases separating them. CDR1 is MDHEN and CDR2 is SYDVKM in the germline V gene. This CDR3 contains 13 residues. Cells are PBMCs isolated from about 10 ml of fresh blood.

The sequence was obtained from a woman aged 40 to 49 with Graves' ophthalmopathy. The sequencing sample was made of blood. The genes are TRBV28 and TRBJ2-7; unclear D gene. CDR3 bases: TGTGCCAGCAGTTCCCCGGTACTCTACGAGCAGTACTTC. Its translation: CASSSPVLYEQYF.